This entry concerns a single T cell receptor beta chain. What this receptor recognizes is not known. This sequence may be a read error, since a much larger clone differs from it by one base. Because the CDR3 is missing its conserved closing phenylalanine or tryptophan, this is likely a read error. This sample is part of a study of glioma-infiltrating T cells listed by TCRdb under 2016. About the study as a whole: Sequencing of TCR alpha- and beta-chain repertoires was performed on glioma tissue, on non-neoplastic brain tissue, and on matched peripheral blood mononuclear cells. To measure how far tissue and blood T-cell populations diverged, each tissue-infiltrating repertoire was compared against the peripheral blood repertoire of the same patient. Three low-grade glioma patients, under ten primary glioblastoma patients and three non-glioma patients contributing non-neoplastic brain tissue were included in the paired cohort. Study-wide findings and limitations: Group comparisons rested on small numbers: three non-neoplastic, three low-grade glioma and several glioblastoma patients. VJ-independent divergence between tissue and blood was below expectation in non-neoplastic patients but above expectation in all gliomas, especially low-grade gliomas. Tissue and blood shared very few CDR3 sequences, a result attributed to high CDR3 diversity and limited sampling.

The germline V gene gives CDR1 as MNHEY and CDR2 as SVGAGI. The CDR3 spans 14 amino acids, including both terminal residues. The entry retains the CDR3 DNA only, 42 bases that are in frame from base 1. TCR alpha and beta CDR3 regions were amplified with the iRepertoire nested amplicon-rescue multiplex PCR (arm-PCR) platform from RNA. One-step reverse transcription and amplification used about 95-400 ng of tissue mRNA or PBMC total RNA as input. After bead purification, a secondary multiplex PCR added Illumina adapters, and libraries were gel-purified between 200 and 400 bp. Libraries carried internal 6-nucleotide barcodes used for demultiplexing. Libraries were sequenced on an Illumina MiSeq with 2x220 or 2x250 nucleotide paired-end reads. The paper's processing steps were these. Paired reads were merged using FLASH 1.2.11 and were aligned to the GRCh37 human genome using BWA-MEM, after which TRA and TRB reads were extracted. V and J assignment used an IMGT-derived reference of cassette sequences and CDR3 motifs that included pseudogenes. Reads were translated in three frames, and productive CDR3s were defined as those with a C...FGXG motif and no stop codons. Clonotypes were defined as unique combinations of V-J cassette pair and CDR3 amino acid sequence. Hamming distance filtering was applied to reads, with thresholds set by the sequence error rate of each sample in mapped regions. The public sequencing data were trimmed at Q25 with fastp and processed into clonotypes with MiXCR by TCRdb, which kept only in-frame beta chains. Entries that share a CDR3 protein sequence are merged under the most common genes and DNA. TCRdb's processing, not the authors', yielded these V and J calls. Counted in this sample were tens of thousands of distinct CDR3 sequences; 35% to 45% of them appeared once. The biggest ten clones account for around two fifths of the sample.

Sequencing used glioma tissue, nonneoplastic brain tissue, or PBMCs (not recorded which). The sequence links TRBV6-5 to TRBJ2-4; TRBD2 is a possible D gene, resting on 5 matching bases. This clonotype was obtained from a human donor with low-grade glioma or glioblastoma, undergoing nonglioma brain surgery, or in good health (not recorded which). For the CDR3, the sequence is CASSPRDAKNTQYY. The DNA is TGTGCCAGCAGTCCCCGGGATGCCAAAAACACTCAGTACTAC.